Following are 6 T cell receptor beta chains from one sample sequenced in a study of vaccination effects on CD4 cells after COVID-19. Clones were read by immunoSEQ multiplex PCR, and TCRdb kept only the in-frame ones, dropping some. This table has tens of thousands of clones, about four fifths appearing once. The ViraFEST assay expanded antigen-specific CD4+ T cells with viral peptide pools before sequencing. Subsequent to a culture period of around 10 days, CD4+ T cells were isolated. These receptors' targets are unknown. The specimen comprised CD4+ T cells from PBMCs cultured with HCoV-229E spike peptides, sampled before COVID-19 vaccination. Receptors were obtained from a human donor who received a COVID-19 vaccine.

The rearrangement joins TRBV7-6 to TRBJ2-5; D unclear. Germline loops: CDR1 SGHVS, CDR2 FNYEAQ. The CDR3 is made up of 13 amino acids. V lost 2 bases and J lost 9, with 13 bases in between. The CDR3 nucleotides are TGTGCCAGCAGCTTAACGGCCGATGCGCCCCAGTACTTC. Its translation: CASSLTADAPQYF.

The chain recombines TRBV7-3 with TRBJ1-6; 9 nucleotides align to TRBD1. The CDR3 sequence is 15 residues long. V lost 1 base, J lost 6 bases, and 1 base stayed unmatched. Germline values: CDR1 SGHTA, CDR2 FQGTGA. This CDR3 reads CASSLMGQGNSPLHF. In DNA form, the CDR3 reads TGTGCCAGCAGCTTAATGGGACAGGGTAATTCACCCCTCCACTTT.

This chain links TRBV21-1 with TRBJ1-2; no DNA check was done on the table's D call, TRBD1. TRBV21-1 is noted as a pseudogene. CDR3 length: 16 amino acids. This CDR3 reads CASSNQKDRGSYGYTF. The CDR3 DNA reads as TGTGCCAGCAGCAACCAAAAAGACAGGGGGAGTTATGGCTACACCTTC.

V and J are TRBV18 and TRBJ2-7; TRBD1 matches 12 bases. V lost 5 bases to trimming and J lost 7 bases; unmatched junction nucleotides: 6. There are 14 residues in the CDR3. Germline CDR1 reads KGHSH; CDR2 reads LQKENI. As DNA, the CDR3 is TGTGCCAGCTCATCGGGACAGGGGGCCAGGGAGCAGTACGTC. Protein sequence: CASSSGQGAREQYV.

The chain links TRBV6-4 to TRBJ1-1, with D hard to call. CDR3 length: 14 amino acids. The germline V gene has CDR1 MRHNA and CDR2 SNTAGT. The V end lost 6 bases, the J end lost 1 base, and 12 bases lay between the germline ends. The CDR3 region is CASRFFKPNTEAFF. DNA for the CDR3: TGTGCCAGCAGATTTTTTAAGCCGAACACTGAAGCTTTCTTT.

J is TRBJ2-1 and V is TRBV18; 13 nucleotides align to TRBD2. The trim removed 5 bases at V and 6 bases at J, leaving 4 bases unmatched. Germline CDR1 reads KGHSH; CDR2 reads LQKENI. CDR3 size: 15 residues. The CDR3 spells CASSITSGGGNEQFF. The CDR3 nucleotides are TGTGCCAGCTCAATAACTAGCGGGGGGGGCAATGAGCAGTTCTTC.